Presented here are 25 T cell receptor beta chains from one specimen sequenced in a study of PD-1 blockade in classical Hodgkin lymphoma. Generated by immunoSEQ multiplex PCR, the TCRdb table keeps only in-frame clones and is missing some. The sample has some 49,000 clones, approximately 91% seen once; the top ten hold 4.9%. Time point meaning: newly diagnosed, previously untreated cHL patient sample. The sample was peripheral blood mononuclear cells (PBMCs). The receptors come from a human donor with classical Hodgkin lymphoma.

V usage is TRBV7-3 and J usage is TRBJ2-7, with 10 bases aligning to TRBD2. After removal of 5 bases from V and 3 bases from J, the junction contained 10 bases not matched to a gene. The CDR3 has 16 residues. CDR1 and CDR2 from the germline V gene are SGHTA and FQGTGA. Here the CDR3 reads CASSPPLAGVGYEQYV. DNA for the CDR3: TGTGCCAGCAGCCCCCCCCTAGCGGGAGTTGGCTACGAGCAGTACGTC.

This clone was observed a few times. The chain is built from TRBV6-1 and TRBJ1-5; a possible D gene is TRBD1 (6 bases). The ends were cut back, 6 bases at V and 7 bases at J, with 16 bases in the middle. Germline V gives CDR1 MNHNS, CDR2 SASEGT. The CDR3 is 14 amino acids. CDR3 sequence: CASSVDSVPQPQHF. In nucleotides, the CDR3 is TGTGCCAGCAGCGTGGACAGTGTCCCCCAGCCCCAGCATTTT.

This chain uses TRBV10-3 with TRBJ1-2, with D tentatively TRBD1 (5 bases). Germline V gene sequence: CDR1 ENHRY, CDR2 SYGVKD. V lost 3 bases and J 8 bases, leaving 16 bases between the germline ends. The CDR3 covers 14 residues. The CDR3 DNA follows: TGTGCCATCAGTGAAGAGGACACTCTTGGGGGCTACACCTTC. Translating gives CAISEEDTLGGYTF.

The rearrangement joins TRBV11-2 to TRBJ2-5; the match to TRBD1 covers 8 bases. CDR3 length equals 19 residues. V trimming: 3 bases; J trimming: 1 base; junction bases outside the gene matches: 16. Germline V lookup: CDR1 SGHAT, CDR2 FQNNGV. CDR3 region: CASSLVRTGIRKSQETQYF. In DNA, the CDR3 is TGTGCCAGCAGCTTGGTCCGGACAGGGATACGGAAGTCCCAAGAGACCCAGTACTTC.

The rearrangement joins TRBV5-1 to TRBJ1-2, with D perhaps matching TRBD1 (5 bases). V shed 4 bases and J shed 2 bases, with 12 bases lying between them. CDR1 SGHRS and CDR2 YFSETQ come from the germline V gene. This CDR3 region has 14 residues. CDR3 sequence reads: CASSPDSGNYGYTF. DNA for the CDR3: TGCGCCAGCAGCCCAGACTCAGGGAACTATGGCTACACCTTC.

This clone has only one observation. The genes are TRBV7-9 and TRBJ2-3, with unresolved D. The CDR3 consists of 16 residues. From germline, CDR1 is SEHNR and CDR2 FQNEAQ (reference sequence). V gave up 4 bases and J gave up 7 bases, with 21 bases separating them. CDR3 region: CASSSIRVASENTQYF. CDR3 nucleotides: TGTGCCAGCAGCTCCATAAGGGTCGCCTCGGAAAATACGCAGTATTTT.

This sequence joins TRBV7-2 and TRBJ2-2, with 8 bases lining up with TRBD2. This CDR3 region has 16 residues. Germline V lookup: CDR1 SGHTA, CDR2 FQGNSA. With 5 bases clipped from V and 4 bases from J, the junction kept 9 bases outside the gene matches. The CDR3 reads CASSPRGREVTGELFF. The DNA of the CDR3 is TGTGCCAGCAGCCCCCGGGGGCGGGAGGTCACCGGGGAGCTGTTTTTT.

This sequence joins TRBV7-2 and TRBJ2-7, with D perhaps matching TRBD1 or TRBD2 (6 bases each). With 2 bases removed from V and 2 bases from J, the gap between germline ends came to 10 bases. CDR3 size: 14 residues. Germline V gives CDR1 SGHTA, CDR2 FQGNSA. This CDR3 reads CASSLRGQPYEQYF. The DNA of the CDR3 is TGTGCCAGCAGCTTACGGGGGCAGCCCTACGAGCAGTACTTC.

This clone appeared once. The chain couples TRBV7-3 to TRBJ2-3; D tentatively fits TRBD1 or TRBD2 (5 bases each). In germline, CDR1 is SGHTA, CDR2 FQGTGA. The CDR3 consists of 13 residues. V was trimmed by 4 bases and J by 11 bases, leaving 16 bases between them. The CDR3 sequence is CASSSGTTSKQYF. The CDR3 nucleotides are TGTGCCAGCAGCTCCGGGACCACCTCAAAGCAGTATTTT.

J is TRBJ1-2 and V is TRBV6-1; D possibly corresponds to TRBD1 (6 bases). Trimming left V 7 bases short and J 8 bases short, with 23 bases between. The CDR3 is made up of 15 amino acids. Germline-derived CDR1 and CDR2 are MNHNS and SASEGT. In DNA form, the CDR3 reads TGTGCCAGCACTGGACTACAGGGTTCCCTTGGAGGCTACACCTTC. Translation gives CASTGLQGSLGGYTF.

The chain couples TRBV5-1 to TRBJ2-2; a weak D match, TRBD2 (5 bases). Germline V CDR1 and CDR2: SGHRS, YFSETQ. Trimming shortened V by 4 bases and J by 7 bases, and 20 bases separated the two germline ends. The length of the CDR3 is 16 residues. This CDR3 reads CASSHRTSVRDGELFF. In nucleotides, the CDR3 is TGCGCCAGCAGCCACCGGACCTCCGTACGGGACGGGGAGCTGTTTTTT.

The chain combines TRBV11-3 with TRBJ1-5; D is possibly TRBD1 (5 bases). V lost 5 bases and J 7 bases, leaving 12 bases between the germline ends. Germline CDR1 reads SGHNT; CDR2 reads YENEEA. The CDR3 runs 13 residues. The CDR3 protein is CASSSTGSQPQHF. The DNA for the CDR3 is TGTGCCAGCAGCAGCACAGGTTCGCAGCCCCAGCATTTT.

This clone is termed medium-sized. The chain joins TRBV28 to TRBJ1-4; unclear D gene. The CDR3 is 14 amino acids. The germline V and J ends were trimmed by 2 bases and 0 bases, with 4 bases remaining between them. Germline values: CDR1 MDHEN, CDR2 SYDVKM. The CDR3 DNA sequence: TGTGCCAGCAGTTTAGTTGCAACTAATGAAAAACTGTTTTTT. Amino acids: CASSLVATNEKLFF. The whole variable domain, filled in from reference TRBV28 and TRBJ1-4, reads DVKVTQSSRYLVKRTGEKVFLECVQDMDHENMFWYRQDPGLGLRLIYFSYDVKMKEKGDIPEGYSVSREKKERFSLILESASTNQTSMYLCASSLVATNEKLFFGSGTQLSVL.

The chain combines TRBV5-1 with TRBJ2-7, with 10 bases matching TRBD2. V trimming: 5 bases; J trimming: 4 bases; junction bases outside the gene matches: 3. CDR1 and CDR2 from the germline V gene are SGHRS and YFSETQ. This CDR3 spans 13 amino acids. CDR3 amino acids: CASRLAGPYEQYF. The DNA of the CDR3 is TGCGCCAGCAGACTAGCGGGACCGTACGAGCAGTACTTC. Based on the CDR3 plus reference TRBV5-1 and TRBJ2-7, the full variable domain is KAGVTQTPRYLIKTRGQQVTLSCSPISGHRSVSWYQQTPGQGLQFLFEYFSETQRNKGNFPGRFSGRQFSNSRSEMNVSTLELGDSALYLCASRLAGPYEQYFGPGTRLTVT.

The rearrangement uses TRBV6-5 and TRBJ2-5; 10 nucleotides match TRBD2. The junction had 4 bases not matched to a gene; V was cut back by 7 bases and J by 5 bases. The CDR3 has 13 amino acids. Germline-derived CDR1 and CDR2 are MNHEY and SVGAGI. This chain's CDR3 is CASNLAGVETQYF. The CDR3 nucleotides read TGTGCCAGCAATCTAGCGGGAGTTGAGACCCAGTACTTC.

The chain recombines TRBV5-6 with TRBJ2-3, with 13 bases that match TRBD2. Losses at the gene ends were 5 bases for V and 14 bases for J; bases not matched to a gene: 8. Germline-derived CDR1 and CDR2 are SGHDT and YYEEEE. There are 13 residues in the CDR3. The CDR3 region is CASREAGTSGTYF. As DNA, the CDR3 is TGTGCCAGCAGGGAAGCCGGGACTAGCGGGACGTATTTT.

Of note for this clone: Sequence at one end of the junction differs from germline and may be a read error. Other DNA sequences of this sample code for an identical CDR3. The chain uses TRBV7-7 and TRBJ2-3, with D possibly being TRBD2 (6 bases). The length of the CDR3 is 16 residues. From germline, CDR1 is SSHAT and CDR2 FNYEAQ (reference sequence). The CDR3 sequence is CASSPLGRERADTQYF. The CDR3 region has the DNA TGTGCTAGCAGCCCGTTGGGTCGGGAGCGGGCAGATACGCAGTATTTT.

V is TRBV5-1 and J is TRBJ1-3; no firm D call. The ends were cut back, 1 base at V and 2 bases at J, with 13 bases in the middle. CDR1 and CDR2 from the germline V gene are SGHRS and YFSETQ. CDR3 length equals 16 residues. CDR3 sequence reads: CASSLFYHSTGNTIYF. The CDR3 DNA sequence: TGCGCCAGCAGCTTGTTTTACCACTCCACTGGAAACACCATATATTTT. The variable domain in full, completed from reference TRBV5-1 and TRBJ1-3, reads KAGVTQTPRYLIKTRGQQVTLSCSPISGHRSVSWYQQTPGQGLQFLFEYFSETQRNKGNFPGRFSGRQFSNSRSEMNVSTLELGDSALYLCASSLFYHSTGNTIYFGEGSWLTVV.

The chain has TRBV19 and TRBJ1-1; 9 nucleotides align to TRBD1. J lost 5 bases, V lost 5 bases, and 6 bases had no gene match. Germline V lookup: CDR1 LNHDA, CDR2 SQIVND (reference sequence). The CDR3 has 14 amino acids. The DNA for the CDR3 is TGTGCCAGTAGTGTGACAGGGGGACGGACTGAAGCTTTCTTT. Translating it yields CASSVTGGRTEAFF.

The chain is built from TRBV27 and TRBJ1-1, with D possibly matching TRBD1 (5 bases). Germline V lookup: CDR1 MNHEY, CDR2 SMNVEV (reference sequence). V was clipped by 3 bases and J by 5 bases, with 13 bases between them. This CDR3 has 14 amino acids. The CDR3 spells CASSFSRGGTEAFF. CDR3 sequence (DNA): TGTGCCAGCAGTTTCTCTCGGGGCGGGACTGAAGCTTTCTTT.

The rearrangement joins TRBV6-1 to TRBJ2-7, with 7 positions matching TRBD2. CDR1 and CDR2 (germline): MNHNS, SASEGT. The CDR3 has 14 residues. Trimming at V came to 8 bases and at J to 0 bases, leaving 7 bases not matched to a gene. CDR3 residues: CASGAGGSSYEQYF. The CDR3 DNA is TGTGCCAGCGGCGCCGGCGGGAGCTCCTACGAGCAGTACTTC.

This clone was detected only once. V is TRBV15 and J is TRBJ1-2; D gene ambiguous. Between the trimmed V and J ends, which lost 5 bases and 8 bases, there was a span of 21 bases. Germline V gene sequence: CDR1 LNHNV, CDR2 YYDKDF (reference sequence). The CDR3 is made up of 15 amino acids. For the CDR3, the DNA is TGTGCCACCAGCCCCCCGGGTGCGGGCGCGGGAGGCTACACCTTC. It is translated as CATSPPGAGAGGYTF. The entire variable domain, with the rest obtained from reference TRBV15 and TRBJ1-2, is as follows: DAMVIQNPRYQVTQFGKPVTLSCSQTLNHNVMYWYQQKSSQAPKLLFHYYDKDFNNEADTPDNFQSRRPNTSFCFLDIRSPGLGDTAMYLCATSPPGAGAGGYTFGSGTRLTVV.

This sequence joins TRBV5-1 and TRBJ2-2; D is tentatively TRBD1 or TRBD2 (6 bases each). The germline V gene encodes CDR1 SGHRS and CDR2 YFSETQ. CDR3 size: 16 residues. Deletions cut 1 base from V and 5 bases from J, with 15 bases between. In DNA form, the CDR3 reads TGCGCCAGCAGCTTGTCCAACAGGGCGGGGACCGGGGAGCTGTTTTTT. Its translation is CASSLSNRAGTGELFF.

This chain joins TRBV9 and TRBJ1-2; D unclear. The CDR3 covers 13 residues. Per the germline V gene, CDR1 is SGDLS and CDR2 is YYNGEE. Deletions cut 6 bases from V and 4 bases from J, with 13 bases between. The DNA for the CDR3 is TGTGCCAGCACCGCAAGTGACGGCTATGGCTACACCTTC. It specifies CASTASDGYGYTF.

The chain has TRBV2 and TRBJ1-2; D ambiguous. This CDR3 region has 12 residues. Germline-derived CDR1 and CDR2 are SNHLY and FYNNEI. V lost 10 bases to trimming and J lost 8 bases, with 17 bases between them. The CDR3 DNA sequence: TGTGCCACCTACCTTGGACCTCTGGGCTACACCTTC. Amino acids: CATYLGPLGYTF.